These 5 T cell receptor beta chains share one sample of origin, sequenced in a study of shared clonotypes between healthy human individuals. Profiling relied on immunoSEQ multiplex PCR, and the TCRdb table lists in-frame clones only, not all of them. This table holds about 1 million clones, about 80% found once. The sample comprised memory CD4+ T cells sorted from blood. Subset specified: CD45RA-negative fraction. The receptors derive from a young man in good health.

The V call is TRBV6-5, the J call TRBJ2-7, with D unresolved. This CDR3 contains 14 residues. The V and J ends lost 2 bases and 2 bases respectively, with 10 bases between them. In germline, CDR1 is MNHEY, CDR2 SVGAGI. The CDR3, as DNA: TGTGCCAGCAGTTACGAGGACGGTCCCTACGAGCAGTACTTC. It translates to CASSYEDGPYEQYF.

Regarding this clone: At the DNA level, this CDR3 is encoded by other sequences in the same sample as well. The CDR3 region is CASRDSSYEQYF. The CDR3 DNA follows: TGTGCCAGCAGGGACAGTTCCTACGAGCAGTACTTC. The V gene is TRBV6-1, the J gene TRBJ2-7; tentatively, D is TRBD1 (6 bases). Looked up from germline, CDR1 is MNHNS and CDR2 is SASEGT. The length of the CDR3 is 12 residues. Trimming left V 6 bases short and J 1 base short, with 7 bases between.

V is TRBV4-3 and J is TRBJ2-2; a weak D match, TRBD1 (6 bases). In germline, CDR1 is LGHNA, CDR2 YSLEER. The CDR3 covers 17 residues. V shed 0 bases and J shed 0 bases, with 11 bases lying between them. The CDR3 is CASSQDHEGANTGELFF. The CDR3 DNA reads TGCGCCAGCAGCCAAGATCATGAGGGGGCGAACACCGGGGAGCTGTTTTTT.

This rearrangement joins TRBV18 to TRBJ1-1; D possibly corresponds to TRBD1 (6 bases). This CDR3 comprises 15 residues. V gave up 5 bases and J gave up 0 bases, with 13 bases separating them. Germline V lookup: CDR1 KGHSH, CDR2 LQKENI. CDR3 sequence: CASSALGALNTEAFF. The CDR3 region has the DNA TGTGCCAGCTCAGCGTTGGGGGCTTTGAACACTGAAGCTTTCTTT.

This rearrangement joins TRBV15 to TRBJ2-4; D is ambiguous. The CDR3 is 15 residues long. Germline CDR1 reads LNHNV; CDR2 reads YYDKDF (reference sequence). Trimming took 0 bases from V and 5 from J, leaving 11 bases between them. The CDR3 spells CATSRDKAYENIQYF. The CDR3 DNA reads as TGTGCCACCAGCAGAGATAAAGCCTACGAAAACATTCAGTACTTC.